The sequence of this T cell receptor beta chain was determined in a study of shared clonotypes between healthy human individuals. Only in-frame clones appear in the TCRdb table, and some are missing; sequencing was by immunoSEQ multiplex PCR. The table includes roughly 500,000 clones, roughly three quarters detected once. Only a few counts were recorded for this clone. Trimming at V came to 5 bases and at J to 0 bases, leaving 10 bases not matched to a gene. This CDR3 is built from 17 residues. The germline V gene encodes CDR1 MDHEN and CDR2 SYDVKM. The chain employs TRBV28 and TRBJ2-1; 7 bases fit TRBD1. The clonotype was recovered from a woman in her 40s in good health. Some clones in this sample may be carry-over from other donors' samples. Sequencing was carried out using PBMCs. The CDR3 sequence: CASSDLLTGHSYNEQFF. The DNA for the CDR3 is TGTGCCAGCAGTGACCTCTTGACAGGGCACTCCTACAATGAGCAGTTCTTC.